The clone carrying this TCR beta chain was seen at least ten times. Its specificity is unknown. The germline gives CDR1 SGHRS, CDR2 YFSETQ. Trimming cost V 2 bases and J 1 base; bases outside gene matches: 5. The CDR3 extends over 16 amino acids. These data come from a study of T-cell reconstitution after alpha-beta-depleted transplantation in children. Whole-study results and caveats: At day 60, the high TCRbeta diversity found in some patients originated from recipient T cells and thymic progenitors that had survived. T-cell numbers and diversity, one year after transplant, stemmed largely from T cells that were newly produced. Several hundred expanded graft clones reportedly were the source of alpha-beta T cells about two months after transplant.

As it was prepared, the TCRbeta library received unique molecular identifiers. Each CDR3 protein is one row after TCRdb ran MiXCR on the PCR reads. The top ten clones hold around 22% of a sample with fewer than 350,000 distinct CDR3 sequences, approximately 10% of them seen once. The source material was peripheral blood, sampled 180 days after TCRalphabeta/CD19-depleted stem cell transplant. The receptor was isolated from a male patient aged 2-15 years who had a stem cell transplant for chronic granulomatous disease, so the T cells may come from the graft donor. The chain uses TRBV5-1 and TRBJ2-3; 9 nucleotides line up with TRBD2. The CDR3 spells CASSFPRLAGTDTQYF. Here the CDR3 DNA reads TGCGCCAGCAGCTTCCCGAGACTAGCGGGCACAGATACGCAGTATTTT.